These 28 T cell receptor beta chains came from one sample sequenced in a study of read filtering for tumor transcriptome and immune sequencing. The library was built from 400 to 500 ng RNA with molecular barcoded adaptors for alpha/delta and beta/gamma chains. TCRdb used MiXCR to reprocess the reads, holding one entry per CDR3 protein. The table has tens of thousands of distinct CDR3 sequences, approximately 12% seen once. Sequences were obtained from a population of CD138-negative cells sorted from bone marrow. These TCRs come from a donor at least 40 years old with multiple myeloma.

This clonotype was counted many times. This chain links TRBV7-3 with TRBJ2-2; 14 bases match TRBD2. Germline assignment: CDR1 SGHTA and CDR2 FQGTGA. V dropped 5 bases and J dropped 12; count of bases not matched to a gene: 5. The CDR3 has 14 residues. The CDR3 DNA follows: TGTGCCAGCAGCCGAGGGACTAGCGGGAGTCAGCTGTTTTTT. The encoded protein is CASSRGTSGSQLFF.

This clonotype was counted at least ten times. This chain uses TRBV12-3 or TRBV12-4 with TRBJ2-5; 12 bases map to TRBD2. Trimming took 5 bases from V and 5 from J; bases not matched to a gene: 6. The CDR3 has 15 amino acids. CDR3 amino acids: CASSPRLAGAETQYF. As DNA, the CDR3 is TGTGCCAGCAGTCCTAGACTAGCGGGAGCGGAGACCCAGTACTTC.

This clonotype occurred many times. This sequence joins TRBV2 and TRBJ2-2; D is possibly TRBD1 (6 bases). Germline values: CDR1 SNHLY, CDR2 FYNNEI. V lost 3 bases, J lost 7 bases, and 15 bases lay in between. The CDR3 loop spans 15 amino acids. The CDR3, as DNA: TGTGCCAGCAGTGATATACAGGGCGGCCTCGGGGAGCTGTTTTTT. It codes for CASSDIQGGLGELFF.

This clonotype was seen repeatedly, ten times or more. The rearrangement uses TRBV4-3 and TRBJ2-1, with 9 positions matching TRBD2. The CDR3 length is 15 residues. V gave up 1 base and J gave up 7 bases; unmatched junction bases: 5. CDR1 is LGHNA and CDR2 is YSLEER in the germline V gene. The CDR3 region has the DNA TGCGCCAGCAGCCAAGTCGGCGGGAGGGCTAATGAGCAGTTCTTC. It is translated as CASSQVGGRANEQFF.

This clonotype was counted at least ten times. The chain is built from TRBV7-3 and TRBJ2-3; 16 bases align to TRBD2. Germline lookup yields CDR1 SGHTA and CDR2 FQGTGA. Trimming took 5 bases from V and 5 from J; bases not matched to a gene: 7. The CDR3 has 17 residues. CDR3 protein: CASSIGTSGRAGDTQYF. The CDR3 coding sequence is TGTGCCAGCAGCATCGGGACTAGCGGGAGGGCGGGAGATACGCAGTATTTT.

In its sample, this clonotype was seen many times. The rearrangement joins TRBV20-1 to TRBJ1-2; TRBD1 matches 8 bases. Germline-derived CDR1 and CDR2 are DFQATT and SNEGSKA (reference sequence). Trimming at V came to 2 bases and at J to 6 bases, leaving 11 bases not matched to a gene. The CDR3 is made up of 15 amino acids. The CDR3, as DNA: TGCAGTGCTAGAAAACTTGGACAGGGCGGTGATGGCTACACCTTC. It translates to CSARKLGQGGDGYTF.

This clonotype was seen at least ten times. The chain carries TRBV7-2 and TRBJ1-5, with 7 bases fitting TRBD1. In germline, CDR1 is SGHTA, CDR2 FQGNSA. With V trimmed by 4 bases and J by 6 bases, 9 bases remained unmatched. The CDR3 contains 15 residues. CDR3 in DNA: TGTGCCAGCAGCTGGAACAGGGGCGCGGGTCAGCCCCAGCATTTT. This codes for CASSWNRGAGQPQHF.

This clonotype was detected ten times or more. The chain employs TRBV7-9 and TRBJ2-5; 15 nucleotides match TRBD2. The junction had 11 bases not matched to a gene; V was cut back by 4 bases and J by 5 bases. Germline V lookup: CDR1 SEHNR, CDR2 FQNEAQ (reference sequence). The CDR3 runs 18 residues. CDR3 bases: TGTGCCAGCAGCTCAGGACTAGCGGGAGGGCCGAGTTGGGAGACCCAGTACTTC. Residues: CASSSGLAGGPSWETQYF.

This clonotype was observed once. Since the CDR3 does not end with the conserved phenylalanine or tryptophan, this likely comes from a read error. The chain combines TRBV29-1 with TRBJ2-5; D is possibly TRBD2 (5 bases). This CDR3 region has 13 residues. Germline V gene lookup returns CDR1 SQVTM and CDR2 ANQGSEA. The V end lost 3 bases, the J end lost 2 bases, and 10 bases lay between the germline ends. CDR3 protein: CSVERVEQETQYY. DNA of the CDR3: TGCAGCGTTGAGAGGGTGGAACAAGAGACCCAGTACTAC.

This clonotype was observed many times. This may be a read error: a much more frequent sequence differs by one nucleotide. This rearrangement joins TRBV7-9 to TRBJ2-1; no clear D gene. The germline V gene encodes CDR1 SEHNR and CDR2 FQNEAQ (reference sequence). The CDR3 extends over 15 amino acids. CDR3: CACSLSFGSYNEQFF. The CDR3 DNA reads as TGTGCCTGCAGCTTATCCTTCGGTTCCTACAATGAGCAGTTCTTC.

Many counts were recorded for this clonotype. The CDR3 DNA reads TGTGCCAGCAGCTTAGGGGGTCCGTACACAGATACGCAGTATTTT. Translation gives CASSLGGPYTDTQYF. The gene calls are TRBV7-9 and TRBJ2-3, with D unclear. This CDR3 spans 15 amino acids. Per germline, CDR1 SEHNR and CDR2 FQNEAQ (reference sequence). V was shortened by 1 base and J by 2 bases, with 10 bases between the two germline ends.

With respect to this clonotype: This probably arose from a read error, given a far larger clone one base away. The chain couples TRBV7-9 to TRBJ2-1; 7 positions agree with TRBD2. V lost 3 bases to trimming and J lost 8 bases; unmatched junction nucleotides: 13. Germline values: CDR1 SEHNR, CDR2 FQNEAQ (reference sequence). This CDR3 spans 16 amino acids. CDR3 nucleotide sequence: TGTGCCAGCAGCTTGCTTGGCGGGAGTGAAAGCGATGAGCAGTTCTTC. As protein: CASSLLGGSESDEQFF.

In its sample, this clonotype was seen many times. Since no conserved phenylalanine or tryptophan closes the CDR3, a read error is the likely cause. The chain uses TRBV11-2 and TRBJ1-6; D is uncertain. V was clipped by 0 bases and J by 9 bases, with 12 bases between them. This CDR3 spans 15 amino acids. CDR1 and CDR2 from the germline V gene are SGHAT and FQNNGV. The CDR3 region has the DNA TGTGCCAGCAGCTTAGAGAGGTATTCCGGTTCACCCCTCCACCTT. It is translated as CASSLERYSGSPLHL.

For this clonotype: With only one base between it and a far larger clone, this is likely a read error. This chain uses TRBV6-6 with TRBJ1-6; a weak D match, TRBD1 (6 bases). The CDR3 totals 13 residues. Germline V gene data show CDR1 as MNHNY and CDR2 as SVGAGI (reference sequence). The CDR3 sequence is CACSRTGNSPLHF. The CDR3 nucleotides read TGTGCCTGCAGTCGCACAGGGAATTCACCCCTCCACTTT.

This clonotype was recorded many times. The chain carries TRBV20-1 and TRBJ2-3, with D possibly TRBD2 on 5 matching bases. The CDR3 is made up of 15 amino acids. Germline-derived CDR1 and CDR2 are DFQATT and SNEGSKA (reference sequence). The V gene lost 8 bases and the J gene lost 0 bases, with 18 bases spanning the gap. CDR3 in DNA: TGCAGTCCAAGACGGGGTATCCTAAGCACAGATACGCAGTATTTT. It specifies CSPRRGILSTDTQYF.

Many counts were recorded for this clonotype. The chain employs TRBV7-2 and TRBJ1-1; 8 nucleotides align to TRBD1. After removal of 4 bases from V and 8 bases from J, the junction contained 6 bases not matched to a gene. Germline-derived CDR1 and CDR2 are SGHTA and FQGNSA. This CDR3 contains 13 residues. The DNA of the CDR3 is TGTGCCAGCAGCTCCCTCAGACAGGGGGAAGCTTTCTTT. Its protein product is CASSSLRQGEAFF.

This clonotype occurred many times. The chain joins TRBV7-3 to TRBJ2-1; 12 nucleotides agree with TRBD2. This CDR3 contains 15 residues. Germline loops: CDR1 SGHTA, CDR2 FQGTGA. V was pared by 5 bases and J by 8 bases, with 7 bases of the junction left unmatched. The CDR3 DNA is TGTGCCAGCAGCGCCGGGACTAGCGGGCGCCATGAGCAGTTCTTC. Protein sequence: CASSAGTSGRHEQFF.

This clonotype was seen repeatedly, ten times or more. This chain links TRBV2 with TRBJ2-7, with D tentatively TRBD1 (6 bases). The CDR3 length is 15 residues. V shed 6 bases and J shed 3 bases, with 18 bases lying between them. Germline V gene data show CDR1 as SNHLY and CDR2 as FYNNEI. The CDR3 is CASSVIRDTGYEQYF. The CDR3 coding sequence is TGTGCCAGCAGCGTTATTAGGGACACCGGCTACGAGCAGTACTTC.

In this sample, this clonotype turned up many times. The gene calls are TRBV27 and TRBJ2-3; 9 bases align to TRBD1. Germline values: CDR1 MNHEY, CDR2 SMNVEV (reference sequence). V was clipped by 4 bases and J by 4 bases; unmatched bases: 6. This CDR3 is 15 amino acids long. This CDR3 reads CASSWDRVKSDTQYF. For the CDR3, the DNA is TGTGCCAGCAGTTGGGACAGGGTGAAGTCAGATACGCAGTATTTT.

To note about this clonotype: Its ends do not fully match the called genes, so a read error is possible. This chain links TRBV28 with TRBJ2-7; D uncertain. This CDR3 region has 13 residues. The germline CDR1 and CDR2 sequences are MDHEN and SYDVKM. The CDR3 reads CASSFTMSYGQCF. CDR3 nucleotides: TGTGCCAGCAGTTTCACTATGTCCTACGGGCAGTGCTTC.

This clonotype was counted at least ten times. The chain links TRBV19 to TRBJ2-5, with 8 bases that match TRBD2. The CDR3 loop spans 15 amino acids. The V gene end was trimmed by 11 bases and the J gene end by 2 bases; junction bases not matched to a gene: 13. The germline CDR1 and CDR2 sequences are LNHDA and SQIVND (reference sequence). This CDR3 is CASRAKGTSQETQYF. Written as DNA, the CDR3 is TGTGCCTCCAGGGCGAAGGGGACTAGTCAAGAGACCCAGTACTTC.

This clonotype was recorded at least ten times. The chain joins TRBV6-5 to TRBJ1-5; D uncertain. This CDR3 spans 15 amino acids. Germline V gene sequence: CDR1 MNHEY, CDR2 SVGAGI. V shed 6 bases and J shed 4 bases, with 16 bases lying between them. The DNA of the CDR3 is TGTGCCAGCAGCTCCGACCAGAGGGCTAATCAGCCCCAGCATTTT. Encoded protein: CASSSDQRANQPQHF.

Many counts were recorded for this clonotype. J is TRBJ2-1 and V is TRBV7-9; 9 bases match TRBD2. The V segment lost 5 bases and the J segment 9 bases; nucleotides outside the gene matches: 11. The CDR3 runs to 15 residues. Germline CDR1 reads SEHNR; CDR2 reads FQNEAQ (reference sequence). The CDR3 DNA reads TGTGCCAGCAGCCCCCGAGTAGCGGGAGTTTCTGAGCAGTTCTTC. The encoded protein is CASSPRVAGVSEQFF.

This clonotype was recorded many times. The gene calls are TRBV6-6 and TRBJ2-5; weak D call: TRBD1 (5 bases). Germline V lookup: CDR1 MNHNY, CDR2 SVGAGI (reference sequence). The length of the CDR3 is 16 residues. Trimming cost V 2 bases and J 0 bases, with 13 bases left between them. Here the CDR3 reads CASSYTTVSNQETQYF. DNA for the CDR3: TGTGCCAGCAGTTACACGACAGTAAGCAACCAAGAGACCCAGTACTTC.

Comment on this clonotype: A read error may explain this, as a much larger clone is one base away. The CDR3 region has the DNA TGCAGCGCAGGACAGGTCGATCAGCCCCAGCATTTT. Amino acids: CSAGQVDQPQHF. The gene calls are TRBV29-1 and TRBJ1-5; 7 nucleotides align to TRBD1. In germline, CDR1 is SQVTM, CDR2 ANQGSEA. V was pared by 7 bases and J by 5 bases, with 5 bases of the junction left unmatched. CDR3 length: 12 amino acids.

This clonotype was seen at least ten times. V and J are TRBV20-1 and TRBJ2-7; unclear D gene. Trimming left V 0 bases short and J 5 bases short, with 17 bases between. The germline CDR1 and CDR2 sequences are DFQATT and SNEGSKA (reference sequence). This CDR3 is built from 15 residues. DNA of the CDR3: TGCAGTGCTAGAGATCAGGACCGTAATCTCCACGAGCAGTACTTC. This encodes CSARDQDRNLHEQYF.

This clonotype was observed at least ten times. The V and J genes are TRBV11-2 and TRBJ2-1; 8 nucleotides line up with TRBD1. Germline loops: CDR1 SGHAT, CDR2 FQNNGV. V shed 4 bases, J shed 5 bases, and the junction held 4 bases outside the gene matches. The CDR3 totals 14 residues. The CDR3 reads CASSSQGANNEQFF. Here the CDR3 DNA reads TGTGCCAGCAGCTCGCAGGGGGCAAACAATGAGCAGTTCTTC.

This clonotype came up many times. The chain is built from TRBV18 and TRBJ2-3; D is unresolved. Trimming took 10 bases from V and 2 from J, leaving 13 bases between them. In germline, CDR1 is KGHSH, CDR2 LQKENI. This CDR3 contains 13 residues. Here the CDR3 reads CATSEGVTDTQYF. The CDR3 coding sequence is TGTGCCACCTCGGAAGGAGTCACAGATACGCAGTATTTT.